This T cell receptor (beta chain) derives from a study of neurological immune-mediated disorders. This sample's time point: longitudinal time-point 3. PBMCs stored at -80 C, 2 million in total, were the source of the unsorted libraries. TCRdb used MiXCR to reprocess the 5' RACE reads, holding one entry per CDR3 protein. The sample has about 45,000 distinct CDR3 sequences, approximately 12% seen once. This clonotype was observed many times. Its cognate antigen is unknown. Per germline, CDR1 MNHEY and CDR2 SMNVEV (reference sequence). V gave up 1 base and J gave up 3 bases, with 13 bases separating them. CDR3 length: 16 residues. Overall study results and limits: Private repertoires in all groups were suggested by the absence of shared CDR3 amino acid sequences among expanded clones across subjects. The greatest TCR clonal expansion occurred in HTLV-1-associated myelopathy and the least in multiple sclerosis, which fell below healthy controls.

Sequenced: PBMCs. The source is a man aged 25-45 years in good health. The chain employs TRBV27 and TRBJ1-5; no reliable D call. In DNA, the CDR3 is TGTGCCAGCAGTTTATACTTCGACCGACCCAATCAGCCCCAGCATTTT. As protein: CASSLYFDRPNQPQHF.